This entry features one T cell receptor beta chain sequence. Its specificity is unknown. The data stem from a study of cytomegalovirus exposure and HLA in healthy donors. Trimming removed 2 bases at V and 6 bases at J, with 14 bases between. There are 15 residues in the CDR3. Germline assignment: CDR1 MNHEY and CDR2 SVGAGI. PCR employed 60 Vbeta and 13 Jbeta primers. TCRdb's copy holds only in-frame clones and misses some; the assay was immunoSEQ multiplex PCR. The table lists some 180,000 clones, 82% of them singletons. Findings of the study overall: Serostatus for CMV was the only available immune exposure information. Accounts indicate the classifier identified cytomegalovirus status with strong specificity and sensitivity. What a later analysis reportedly showed was that an Asian-associated ancestry cluster had fewer N-insertions than the approximately 700-donor mean.

The chain combines TRBV6-5 with TRBJ2-1; TRBD2 might be the D (6 bases). The sequence came from a man aged 40-49 years in good health and CMV-seronegative. What was sequenced was PBMCs. The CDR3 nucleotides read TGTGCCAGCAGTTACCTTGCGGGAAGGGGCAATGAGCAGTTCTTC. Translated: CASSYLAGRGNEQFF.